What follows is one TCR beta chain and its context. Antigen specificity is unknown. The protocol was immunoSEQ multiplex PCR, while the TCRdb copy is restricted to in-frame clones and leaves out a portion. The sample has fewer than 12,000 clones; about four fifths are singletons. The data were taken from a study of T cell repertoires in ileal Crohn's disease. Study-level background: About 37% were active smokers at surgery; median disease duration was approximately 7.3 years. Surgery for a complication: stricturing in approximately 60%, penetrating in about 40%. About half received postoperative treatment, about a dozen with thiopurines and 15 to 20 anti-TNF.

As for time point: neoterminal ileum biopsy at postoperative endoscopy, about 6 months after surgery. Findings and caveats of the study: Within the first postoperative year, endoscopy came at median approximately 6.9 months.

The TCR was taken from an adult with Crohn's disease. Sequencing input: ileal tissue.

The CDR3 loop reads CASSHTGGWDNEQFF. CDR3 bases: TGCGCCAGCAGCCACACAGGGGGATGGGACAATGAGCAGTTCTTC. The genes are TRBV4-1 and TRBJ2-1; 8 bases are a match to TRBD1. This CDR3 spans 15 amino acids. Germline V gene lookup returns CDR1 MGHRA and CDR2 YSYEKL. Trimming at V came to 3 bases and at J to 5 bases, leaving 6 bases not matched to a gene.